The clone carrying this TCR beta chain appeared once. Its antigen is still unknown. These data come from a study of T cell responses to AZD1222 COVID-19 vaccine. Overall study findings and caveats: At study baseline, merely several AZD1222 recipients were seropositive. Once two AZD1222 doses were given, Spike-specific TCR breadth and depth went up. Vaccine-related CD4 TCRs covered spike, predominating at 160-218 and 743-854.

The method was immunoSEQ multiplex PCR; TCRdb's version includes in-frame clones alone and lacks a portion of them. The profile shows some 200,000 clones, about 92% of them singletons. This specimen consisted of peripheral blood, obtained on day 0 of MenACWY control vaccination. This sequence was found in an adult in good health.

CDR3 coding DNA: TGTGCCAGCACCCGATCCGGGGACCTTAACTATGGCTACACCTTC. It encodes CASTRSGDLNYGYTF. The rearrangement links TRBV6-6 to TRBJ1-2; a possible D gene is TRBD1 (5 bases). Trimming stripped 7 bases from V and 1 base from J, with 16 bases between. CDR1 is MNHNY, CDR2 SVGAGI, per germline (reference sequence). This CDR3 comprises 15 residues.